One and the same sample provided the 9 T cell receptor beta chains below, sequenced in a study of control samples from healthy donors and cancer patients. Profiling relied on immunoSEQ multiplex PCR, and the TCRdb table lists in-frame clones only, not all of them. The sample gives approximately 160,000 clones, around 94% of which show up once; more than 1.1% is in the top ten. Specimen: blood. The receptors shown here come from a woman aged 18-29 years in good health.

This chain joins TRBV6-5 and TRBJ1-2; D uncertain. V was shortened by 6 bases and J by 8 bases, with 19 bases between the two germline ends. The CDR3 is made up of 14 amino acids. CDR1 is MNHEY and CDR2 is SVGAGI in the germline V gene. The CDR3 DNA is TGTGCCAGCAGGTCTGAGGGTAACGAGTACGGCTACACCTTC. It translates to CASRSEGNEYGYTF.

The chain employs TRBV9 and TRBJ2-1; 8 bases fit TRBD1. The germline V gene has CDR1 SGDLS and CDR2 YYNGEE. Trimming took 3 bases from V and 5 from J; bases not matched to a gene: 10. This CDR3 spans 16 amino acids. The CDR3 bases are TGTGCCAGCAGCGAACCGACAGGGGTAACTAACAATGAGCAGTTCTTC. Translation gives CASSEPTGVTNNEQFF.

The chain joins TRBV27 to TRBJ1-1, with D tentatively TRBD1 (5 bases). Deletions cut 1 base from V and 2 bases from J, with 11 bases between. CDR3 length equals 15 residues. The germline CDR1 and CDR2 sequences are MNHEY and SMNVEV (reference sequence). This chain's CDR3 is CASSLFPGDNTEAFF. The CDR3 bases are TGTGCCAGCAGTTTATTTCCGGGGGACAACACTGAAGCTTTCTTT.

This chain links TRBV28 with TRBJ2-5, with unresolved D. CDR3 length: 15 amino acids. The V gene's germline CDR1 is MDHEN and CDR2 SYDVKM. Deletions cut 6 bases from V and 1 base from J, with 15 bases between. CDR3 residues: CASRPVRAFQETQYF. In DNA form, the CDR3 reads TGTGCCAGCAGACCGGTTCGGGCGTTCCAAGAGACCCAGTACTTC.

V usage is TRBV7-2 and J usage is TRBJ2-1; the D is unclear. This CDR3 has 14 amino acids. Germline loops: CDR1 SGHTA, CDR2 FQGNSA. V lost 3 bases and J lost 4, with 10 bases in between. This chain's CDR3 is CASSFDQTYNEQFF. The CDR3 region has the DNA TGTGCCAGCAGCTTCGACCAAACATACAATGAGCAGTTCTTC.

V gene TRBV28 combines with J gene TRBJ1-5, with 7 bases fitting TRBD1. This CDR3 contains 14 residues. V trimming: 5 bases; J trimming: 5 bases; junction bases outside the gene matches: 6. Per the germline V gene, CDR1 is MDHEN and CDR2 is SYDVKM. The CDR3 nucleotides are TGTGCCAGCAGTCAAGACAGGGTCTATCAGCCCCAGCATTTT. Its translation is CASSQDRVYQPQHF.

The rearrangement uses TRBV2 and TRBJ2-3; D is uncertain. This CDR3 has 14 amino acids. Trimming left V 10 bases short and J 6 bases short, with 20 bases between. The germline gives CDR1 SNHLY, CDR2 FYNNEI. The CDR3 spells CATLVGSSTDTQYF. The DNA of the CDR3 is TGTGCCACCTTGGTGGGGTCCTCCACCGATACGCAGTATTTT.

The chain has TRBV18 and TRBJ1-1; tentative D call: TRBD1 (5 bases). Germline lookup yields CDR1 KGHSH and CDR2 LQKENI. CDR3 length: 17 amino acids. V lost 6 bases, J lost 4 bases, and 24 bases lay in between. The CDR3 coding sequence is TGTGCCAGCTCCGCCTCGGAGGGGTACAATTCTGGCACTGAAGCTTTCTTT. Translation: CASSASEGYNSGTEAFF.

The CDR3 coding sequence is TGCGCCAGCAGCTCACAGGGTGCGGCCGGGGAGCTGTTTTTT. This sequence encodes CASSSQGAAGELFF. This rearrangement joins TRBV5-1 to TRBJ2-2; a possible D gene is TRBD1 (6 bases). Deletions cut 3 bases from V and 6 bases from J, with 12 bases between. CDR3 length: 14 amino acids. Germline V gene lookup returns CDR1 SGHRS and CDR2 YFSETQ. The full variable domain, rest sourced from reference TRBV5-1 and TRBJ2-2, is KAGVTQTPRYLIKTRGQQVTLSCSPISGHRSVSWYQQTPGQGLQFLFEYFSETQRNKGNFPGRFSGRQFSNSRSEMNVSTLELGDSALYLCASSSQGAAGELFFGEGSRLTVL.